Listed below are T cell receptor beta chains from one sample, sequenced in a study of blood T cells in healthy people across ages. TCRdb itself ran the 5' RACE reads through MiXCR, one entry per CDR3 protein. Seen here are fewer than 2,000,000 distinct CDR3 sequences, about two fifths observed once, and the top ten hold 20% to 25%. Material for sequencing was blood. These receptor sequences come from a human donor in good health. Each CDR3 is given with its conserved first and last residue. The order of the fields is clone size, J gene, V gene, D gene, CDR3 DNA, CDR3 protein. D genes are given only for firm matches. Clone size appears in some rows only: once, few, many, or a class for an expanded clone.

>few|TRBJ2-7|TRBV7-2|.
TGTGCCAGCAGCTTGTCCAGCCTCGGGTACGAGCAGTACTTC
CASSLSSLGYEQYF
>.|TRBJ2-1|TRBV7-3|.
TGTGCCAGCAGCCCACTGGACCGGGGCAGGACCTACAATGAGCAGTTCTTC
CASSPLDRGRTYNEQFF
>few|TRBJ2-7|TRBV3-1|TRBD1
TGTGCCAGCAGCCAGCCGACAGGGGGCTCCTACGAGCAGTACTTC
CASSQPTGGSYEQYF
>.|TRBJ2-5|TRBV4-3|TRBD1
TGCGCCAGCAGCCAAGAGTTCCAGGGGGCAGAGACCCAGTACTTC
CASSQEFQGAETQYF
>.|TRBJ2-1|TRBV3-1|TRBD1
TGTGCCAGCAGCCCCACAGGGGGATCCATCAATGAGCAGTTCTTC
CASSPTGGSINEQFF
>.|TRBJ2-1|TRBV6-5|.
TGTGCCAGCAGCAGACCCGGGACTGATTACAATGAGCAGTTCTTC
CASSRPGTDYNEQFF
>few|TRBJ2-7|TRBV9|.
TGTGCCAGCAGCGCTGGCGGGACCCCTGGTCGGTACGAGCAGTACTTC
CASSAGGTPGRYEQYF
>.|TRBJ2-7|TRBV7-9|.
TGTGCCAGCAGCTTAGCGCGAGTGGGAGCCTACGAGCAGTACTTC
CASSLARVGAYEQYF
>few|TRBJ2-5|TRBV7-9|.
TGTGCCAGCAGCTCTATTACACGGGGGGCCGCGGAGACCCAGTACTTC
CASSSITRGAAETQYF
>few|TRBJ2-4|TRBV5-1|TRBD1
TGCGCCAGCTCTCTTCCGGGACAGAAAAACATTCAGTACTTC
CASSLPGQKNIQYF
>.|TRBJ2-1|TRBV9|TRBD2
TGTGCCAGCAGCGTAGTTGGGACTAGCGGAAATGAGCAGTTCTTC
CASSVVGTSGNEQFF
>.|TRBJ2-1|TRBV5-1|.
TGCGCCAGCAGGGTTAACAATGAGCAGTTCTTC
CASRVNNEQFF
>few|TRBJ1-2|TRBV6-2/TRBV6-3|.
TGTGCCAGCAGTTACCGACCAGGGACGGGCTATGGCTACACCTTC
CASSYRPGTGYGYTF
>.|TRBJ2-7|TRBV15|.
TGTGCCACCAGCAGAGATAGGGGCGAATGGTACGAGCAGTACTTC
CATSRDRGEWYEQYF
>.|TRBJ2-7|TRBV6-6|.
TGTGCCAGCAGTTACGCGATATCCTACGAGCAGTACTTC
CASSYAISYEQYF
>.|TRBJ1-2|TRBV20-1|.
TGCAGTGCTAGCGTACAGGGCTACTATGGCTACACCTTC
CSASVQGYYGYTF
>once|TRBJ1-1|TRBV6-2/TRBV6-3|.
TGTGCCAGCAGTGACATCGGAGGAACTGAAGCTTTCTTT
CASSDIGGTEAFF
>.|TRBJ2-7|TRBV6-6|.
TGTGCCAGCAGTCCGACTAGTGTGCCTCTCTACGAGCAGTACTTC
CASSPTSVPLYEQYF
>few|TRBJ2-3|TRBV6-2/TRBV6-3|.
TGTGCCAGCAGTTACCTAAAGGATACGCAGTATTTT
CASSYLKDTQYF
>few|TRBJ2-3|TRBV4-1|TRBD2
TGCGCCAGCAGCCAAGGAAAACTAGCGGGGGGTAGCACAGATACGCAGTATTTT
CASSQGKLAGGSTDTQYF
>.|TRBJ2-5|TRBV9|.
TGTGCCAGCAGCGTAGATGAGGACCCTAACGAGACCCAGTACTTC
CASSVDEDPNETQYF
>.|TRBJ2-7|TRBV9|.
TGTGCCAGCAGCGTAGGAGACAGGCCCTACGAGCAGTACTTC
CASSVGDRPYEQYF
>.|TRBJ1-1|TRBV6-6|.
TGTGCCAGCAGAACGGCTGATGAAGCTTTCTTT
CASRTADEAFF
>.|TRBJ2-3|TRBV29-1|.
TGCAGCGTTGTGGGGGAGTCAACAGATACGCAGTATTTT
CSVVGESTDTQYF
>.|TRBJ1-2|TRBV28|.
TGTGCCAGCAGTTTTCAGGGATCTTATCATGGCTACACCTTC
CASSFQGSYHGYTF
>.|TRBJ2-5|TRBV6-2/TRBV6-3|TRBD2
TGTGCCACCCAGCGGGGACCCAGAGAGACCCAGTACTTC
CATQRGPRETQYF
>few|TRBJ2-6|TRBV2|.
TGTGCCAGCAGCCCCAGGACTGGGGCCAACGTCCTGACTTTC
CASSPRTGANVLTF
>.|TRBJ2-3|TRBV20-1|TRBD2
TGCAGTGCTCCGGGACTAGCGAGGGATCCGCAGTATTTT
CSAPGLARDPQYF
>.|TRBJ1-4|TRBV29-1|.
TGCAGCGTTGAAACGGGGCTGGATGAAAAACTGTTTTTT
CSVETGLDEKLFF
>few|TRBJ2-5|TRBV4-3|.
TGCGTCAGCAGCCAAGTTCTAACGGGGGAGGAGACCCAGTACTTC
CVSSQVLTGEETQYF
>.|TRBJ1-2|TRBV7-8|.
TGTGCCAGCAGCTTAACCGCTTTTTCCGGGACAAACTATGGCTACACCTTC
CASSLTAFSGTNYGYTF
>.|TRBJ1-2|TRBV3-1|TRBD1
TGTGCCGTCGCGACAGGGAGTTATGGCTACACCTTC
CAVATGSYGYTF
>few|TRBJ2-7|TRBV28|.
TGTGCCAGCAGTTGGGGTGAAGGGTACGAGCAGTACTTC
CASSWGEGYEQYF
>.|TRBJ2-7|TRBV29-1|TRBD1
TGCAGCGTTGTCACCGGACAGGGGGTCGAGCAGTACTTC
CSVVTGQGVEQYF
>.|TRBJ2-5|TRBV3-1|.
TGTGCCAGCGTGGAGCAAGAGACCCAGTACTTC
CASVEQETQYF
>many|TRBJ2-5|TRBV5-1|.
TGTGCCAGCAGCCTTACTACAGCCCAAGAGACCCAGTACTTC
CASSLTTAQETQYF
>few|TRBJ2-1|TRBV6-5|TRBD2
TGTGCCAGCAGTTACTCGTTGACTAGCGGGCACAATGAGCAGTTCTTC
CASSYSLTSGHNEQFF
>.|TRBJ1-2|TRBV28|.
TGTGCCAGCAGTTTATTACAGATCTATGGCTACACCTTC
CASSLLQIYGYTF
>.|TRBJ2-3|TRBV7-7|.
TGTGCTAGCAGCTTAAGTCTCTCCACAGATACGCAGTATTTT
CASSLSLSTDTQYF
>.|TRBJ2-1|TRBV4-3|.
TGCGCCAGCAGCCAAGTTAGGTCCTCCTACAATGAGCAGTTCTTC
CASSQVRSSYNEQFF
>.|TRBJ2-7|TRBV4-3|TRBD1
TGCGCCAGCAGCCAAGAACCGGGGACAGGGGTCCACGAGCAGTACTTC
CASSQEPGTGVHEQYF
>few|TRBJ2-7|TRBV7-9|.
TGTGCCAGCAGCCCATTTACTCCCTACGAGCAGTACTTC
CASSPFTPYEQYF
>.|TRBJ2-2|TRBV9|.
TGTGCCAGCAGCGTAGGGGGCAACACCGGGGAGCTGTTTTTT
CASSVGGNTGELFF
>.|TRBJ1-5|TRBV24-1|.
TGTGCCACCAGTGAGAGGGTGGATCAGCCCCAGCATTTT
CATSERVDQPQHF
>few|TRBJ2-4|TRBV4-1|.
TGCGCCAGCAGCCCTGTAACTAGTTCTGGAAACATTCAGTACTTC
CASSPVTSSGNIQYF
>few|TRBJ1-6|TRBV6-5|.
TGTGCCAGCAGAGTCGGACAGTTTAATTCACCCCTCCACTTT
CASRVGQFNSPLHF
>few|TRBJ2-4|TRBV20-1|.
TGCAGTGCTAGAGAGCGGGGCATGGACATTCAGTACTTC
CSARERGMDIQYF
>.|TRBJ2-7|TRBV18|TRBD2
TGTGCCAGCTCACCACCGAACCTAGCGGGGGGCTACGAGCAGTACTTC
CASSPPNLAGGYEQYF
>few|TRBJ2-7|TRBV6-4|TRBD1
TGTGCCAGACCTCGACGGGACAGGTACGAGCAGTACTTC
CARPRRDRYEQYF